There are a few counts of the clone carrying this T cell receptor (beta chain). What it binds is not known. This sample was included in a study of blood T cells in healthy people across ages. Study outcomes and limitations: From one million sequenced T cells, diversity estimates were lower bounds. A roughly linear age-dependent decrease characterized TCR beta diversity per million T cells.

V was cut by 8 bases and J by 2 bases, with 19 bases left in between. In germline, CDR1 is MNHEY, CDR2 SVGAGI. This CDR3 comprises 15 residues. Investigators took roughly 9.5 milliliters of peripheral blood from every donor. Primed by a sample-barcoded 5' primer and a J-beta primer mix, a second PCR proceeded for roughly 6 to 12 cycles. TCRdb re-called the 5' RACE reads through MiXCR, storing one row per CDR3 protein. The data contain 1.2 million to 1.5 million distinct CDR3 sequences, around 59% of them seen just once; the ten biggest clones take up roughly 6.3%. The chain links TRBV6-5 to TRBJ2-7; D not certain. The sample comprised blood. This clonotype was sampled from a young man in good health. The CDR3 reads CASHQRGLKPYEQYF. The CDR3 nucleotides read TGTGCCAGCCATCAACGTGGCCTTAAGCCCTACGAGCAGTACTTC.